This T cell receptor beta chain is drawn from a study of T cell responses to AZD1222 COVID-19 vaccine. Overall study findings and caveats: In the spike-specific TCR repertoire, nearly half reportedly target unmutated variant regions. Repertoires were obtained only post-peak T cell response.

Notes on this clone: Its antigen remains unknown.

Libraries were prepared by immunoSEQ multiplex PCR; TCRdb keeps only in-frame clonotypes and omits some of them. Among roughly 130,000 clones listed, 91% were seen once. Germline assignment: CDR1 MNHEY and CDR2 SMNVEV (reference sequence). CDR3 size: 15 residues. The V and J ends lost 3 bases and 1 base respectively, with 13 bases between them. The chain recombines TRBV27 with TRBJ2-7; possible D gene TRBD2, 7 bases. The sequence was obtained from an adult in good health. Specimen: peripheral blood, collected on day 0 of AZD1222 vaccination. CDR3 sequence (DNA): TGTGCCAGCAGTTTTAGGGGGGGAGCATCCTACGAGCAGTACTTC. Amino acids: CASSFRGGASYEQYF.